Each of the 12 T cell receptor beta chains below was sequenced from the same sample in a study of OX40 agonist ivuxolimab in advanced cancers. The method was immunoSEQ multiplex PCR; TCRdb's version includes in-frame clones alone and lacks a portion of them. The table lists about 40,000 clones, 88% of them singletons. Sequenced material: CD4+ or CD8+ T cells sorted from blood, taken in a trial of the OX40 agonist ivuxolimab. The origin of the receptors is an adult with an advanced solid tumor such as melanoma, head and neck, liver or kidney cancer.

This rearrangement joins TRBV6-6 to TRBJ2-7, with TRBD1 identical over 9 bases. The CDR3 contains 14 residues. Germline V gives CDR1 MNHNY, CDR2 SVGAGI (reference sequence). After removal of 6 bases from V and 5 bases from J, the junction contained 8 bases not matched to a gene. The CDR3 DNA follows: TGTGCCAGCAGGGCCGGGACAGGGAGCAACGAGCAGTACTTC. Translation: CASRAGTGSNEQYF.

V usage is TRBV27 and J usage is TRBJ2-2; D ambiguous. V was trimmed by 2 bases and J by 7 bases, leaving 20 bases between them. The CDR3 totals 17 residues. CDR1 and CDR2 (germline): MNHEY, SMNVEV (reference sequence). CDR3 in DNA: TGTGCCAGCAGTTTAGGTAGCTTGTACTCTCTTGGCGGGGAGCTGTTTTTT. It translates to CASSLGSLYSLGGELFF.

The chain uses TRBV27 and TRBJ1-4; tentative D call: TRBD1 (6 bases). The CDR3 is 13 amino acids. Trimming took off 5 bases at V and 7 bases at J, with 11 bases between the two ends. Germline lookup yields CDR1 MNHEY and CDR2 SMNVEV (reference sequence). The CDR3 DNA is TGTGCCAGCAGTCCGATCAGGGGTGAAAAACTGTTTTTT. Its translation: CASSPIRGEKLFF.

The chain carries TRBV15 and TRBJ1-4; unclear D gene. Per the germline V gene, CDR1 is LNHNV and CDR2 is YYDKDF (reference sequence). The V end lost 0 bases, the J end lost 0 bases, and 11 bases lay between the germline ends. The CDR3 loop spans 17 amino acids. For the CDR3, the DNA is TGTGCCACCAGCAGAGATCCAGCCCAAGCAACTAATGAAAAACTGTTTTTT. This encodes CATSRDPAQATNEKLFF.

This clone has a handful of counts. The chain carries TRBV30 and TRBJ1-6, with TRBD1 matching over 9 bases. CDR1 GTSNPN and CDR2 SVGIG come from the germline V gene (reference sequence). This CDR3 has 14 residues. The V and J ends lost 2 bases and 9 bases, in that order; junction bases with no gene match: 5. CDR3 in amino acids: CAWSSGQGTSPLHF. DNA of the CDR3: TGTGCCTGGAGTTCAGGACAGGGGACTTCACCCCTCCACTTT.

V is TRBV5-5 and J is TRBJ1-5; the D gene is possibly TRBD1 (5 bases). There are 16 residues in the CDR3. V was cut by 1 base and J by 0 bases, with 11 bases left in between. Germline CDR1 reads SGHKS; CDR2 reads YYEKEE (reference sequence). Written as DNA, the CDR3 is TGTGCCAGCAGCTTGATGGACACCTCTAGCAATCAGCCCCAGCATTTT. Amino acids: CASSLMDTSSNQPQHF.

This chain uses TRBV27 with TRBJ2-7; D is uncertain. V lost 6 bases to trimming and J lost 7 bases, with 13 bases between them. The CDR3 loop spans 12 amino acids. Germline V gives CDR1 MNHEY, CDR2 SMNVEV (reference sequence). The CDR3 sequence: CASSHGLGEQYF. The CDR3 region has the DNA TGTGCCAGCAGCCACGGTCTTGGTGAGCAGTACTTC.

As concerns this clone: Different DNA sequences within this sample yield the same CDR3. J is TRBJ1-3 and V is TRBV16; D not resolved. Trimming left V 5 bases short and J 3 bases short, with 8 bases between. Germline CDR1 reads KGHSY; CDR2 reads FQNENV. The CDR3 consists of 13 residues. The CDR3 loop reads CASSTVDGNTIYF. CDR3 DNA: TGTGCCAGCAGCACAGTGGATGGAAACACCATATATTTT.

The V and J genes are TRBV7-6 and TRBJ2-3; 11 bases line up with TRBD2. V dropped 6 bases and J dropped 2; count of bases not matched to a gene: 4. Per germline, CDR1 SGHVS and CDR2 FNYEAQ. There are 15 residues in the CDR3. CDR3 protein: CASRRTSGSTDTQYF. The CDR3 coding sequence is TGTGCCAGCAGACGGACTAGCGGGTCCACAGATACGCAGTATTTT.

The V gene is TRBV18, the J gene TRBJ1-2; D is perhaps TRBD1 (5 bases). The CDR3 runs 13 residues. Looked up from germline, CDR1 is KGHSH and CDR2 is LQKENI. V was trimmed by 5 bases and J by 2 bases, leaving 9 bases between them. CDR3 amino acids: CASSTGRNYGYTF. The CDR3 DNA follows: TGTGCCAGCTCAACAGGAAGGAACTATGGCTACACCTTC.

The rearrangement uses TRBV7-9 and TRBJ2-7, with D possibly TRBD1 on 6 matching bases. In germline, CDR1 is SEHNR, CDR2 FQNEAQ (reference sequence). Trimming removed 5 bases from V and 3 bases from J, with 11 bases in between. This CDR3 comprises 13 residues. CDR3 loop: CASSPGTSYEQYF. As DNA, the CDR3 is TGTGCCAGCAGCCCCGGGACAAGCTACGAGCAGTACTTC.

The chain has TRBV5-6 and TRBJ2-2, with a tentative D call TRBD2 (6 bases). V was clipped by 3 bases and J by 11 bases, with 23 bases between them. The V gene's germline CDR1 is SGHDT and CDR2 YYEEEE. The CDR3 runs 16 residues. The CDR3 sequence: CASSSPTLATGGELFF. CDR3 DNA sequence: TGTGCCAGCAGCTCCCCAACCCTAGCGACGGGCGGAGAGCTGTTTTTT. The whole variable domain, remainder taken from reference TRBV5-6 and TRBJ2-2, is DAGVTQSPTHLIKTRGQQVTLRCSPKSGHDTVSWYQQALGQGPQFIFQYYEEEERQRGNFPDRFSGHQFPNYSSELNVNALLLGDSALYLCASSSPTLATGGELFFGEGSRLTVL.